The rows below give T cell receptor beta chains drawn from one sample of a study of Graves' ophthalmopathy and Graves' hyperthyroidism. TCRdb analysed the multiplex PCR reads with MiXCR anew, one entry per CDR3 protein. The sample shows hundreds of thousands of distinct CDR3 sequences, around 40% of them seen only once. What was sequenced was peripheral blood. These receptors originate from an adult man with Graves' ophthalmopathy. The CDR3 runs from the conserved cysteine through the conserved F or W. D genes are given only for firm matches. Size is omitted from some rows. Given values are once, few, many or a class for expanded clones.

D gene | clone size | J gene | V gene | CDR3 DNA | CDR3 protein
TRBD1 | . | TRBJ1-1 | TRBV10-3 | TGTGCCATCAGTGAGTCGACGGGGACAGGGTGGATCACTGAAGCTTTCTTT | CAISESTGTGWITEAFF
. | . | TRBJ2-7 | TRBV10-3 | TGTGCCATCAGAGGACAGTCCTACGAGCAGTGCTTC | CAIRGQSYEQCF
TRBD1 | . | TRBJ1-5 | TRBV7-3 | TGTGCCAGCTTAAGCCGGGACAGGGACATCCTTGGCAATCAGCCCCAGCATTTT | CASLSRDRDILGNQPQHF
. | . | TRBJ2-7 | TRBV16 | TGTGCTAGGACCGGGACTGGCCTTTACGAGCAGTACTTC | CARTGTGLYEQYF
TRBD1 | once | TRBJ1-5 | TRBV24-1 | TGTGCCAGCAGTTTATTAGGGACAGGGGATCAGCCCCAGCATTTT | CASSLLGTGDQPQHF
. | . | TRBJ1-3 | TRBV10-3 | TGTGCCATCAATGACAGCCCGGACTGGAGCTACACCATATATTTT | CAINDSPDWSYTIYF
TRBD1 | many | TRBJ2-7 | TRBV25-1 | TGTGCCAGCAGCTCAGACAGGGGGGTTTCCTACGAGCAGTACTTC | CASSSDRGVSYEQYF
. | . | TRBJ1-1 | TRBV25-1 | TGTGCCAGCAGCTTACTCGTCGTAGCTGAAGCTTTCTTT | CASSLLVVAEAFF
. | many | TRBJ2-5 | TRBV2 | TGTGCCAGCAGTGAAGCGCTTCAGGGGGGCCCAGAGACCCAGTACTTC | CASSEALQGGPETQYF
. | few | TRBJ1-4 | TRBV19 | TGTGCCAGTGAACAAGTTCACGGTTGGTCGAATGAAAAACTGTTTTTT | CASEQVHGWSNEKLFF
. | . | TRBJ1-5 | TRBV6-1 | TGTGCCAGCAGTGAATTTCGATCAGGGGGCAATCAGCCCCAGCATTTT | CASSEFRSGGNQPQHF
. | few | TRBJ1-4 | TRBV10-3 | TGTGCCATCAGCTATGAAGGTGAAAAACTGTTTTTT | CAISYEGEKLFF
. | . | TRBJ2-4 | TRBV20-1 | TGCAGTGCTAGGGACAGCCTAGCCAAAAACATTCAGTACTTC | CSARDSLAKNIQYF
TRBD1 | once | TRBJ1-6 | TRBV10-3 | TGTGCCACTCACAGGGGGCAGGGAGGGGACGGTTCACCCCTCCACTTT | CATHRGQGGDGSPLHF
TRBD2 | . | TRBJ2-7 | TRBV12-3/TRBV12-4 | TGTGCCAGCACCAGGACCGGGGTAGCGGGGGTCGAGCAGTACTTC | CASTRTGVAGVEQYF
. | many | TRBJ2-5 | TRBV29-1 | TGCAGCGTTGGAACAGGGTCAGGAGAGACCCAGTACTTC | CSVGTGSGETQYF
. | few | TRBJ1-1 | TRBV2 | TGTGCCAGCAGCCTCGCAGGGGCGAACACTGAAGCTTTCTTT | CASSLAGANTEAFF
. | . | TRBJ2-2 | TRBV7-9 | TGTGCCAGCAGCTTACGGGGGAGACAGAAGAACACCGGGGAGCTGTTTTTT | CASSLRGRQKNTGELFF
TRBD2 | . | TRBJ2-2 | TRBV10-1 | TGCGCCAGCAGTGAGTCGGAGCGGGAGAGGGGGGAGCTGTTTTTT | CASSESERERGELFF
. | many | TRBJ2-7 | TRBV29-1 | TGCAGCGTTGTCCCGGAACAGGACCTCTACGAGCAGTACTTC | CSVVPEQDLYEQYF
. | many | TRBJ1-5 | TRBV7-9 | TGTGCCAGCAGCGGTACTCCCGGGGGGCCCCAGCATTTT | CASSGTPGGPQHF
TRBD1 | . | TRBJ1-1 | TRBV7-2 | TGTGCCAGCAGTTCTTACAGGGGCTTGAGCACTGAAGCTTTCTTT | CASSSYRGLSTEAFF
. | . | TRBJ1-1 | TRBV7-3 | TGTGCCAGCAGCTTTGGGGGATCGGGTGAAGCTTTCTTT | CASSFGGSGEAFF
. | many | TRBJ2-7 | TRBV28 | TGTGCCAGCAACTCGCCAGGCGGGAACTCCTACGAGCAGTACTTC | CASNSPGGNSYEQYF
. | . | TRBJ1-4 | TRBV7-9 | TGTGCCAGCAGCTCGTTCCAAGGTGATGAAAAACTGTTTTTT | CASSSFQGDEKLFF
TRBD1 | . | TRBJ2-5 | TRBV12-3/TRBV12-4 | TGTGCCAGCAGTTTGGACAGGATCGGGCAGACCCAGTACTTC | CASSLDRIGQTQYF
. | . | TRBJ2-2 | TRBV25-1 | TGTGCCAGCAGCGAGCCCTCACGGGGGTCCCAAACCGGGGAGCTGTTTTTT | CASSEPSRGSQTGELFF
. | few | TRBJ2-5 | TRBV4-2 | TGTGCCAGCAGCTTGGAGGGGGGAGGAATCCGAGAGACCCAGTACTTC | CASSLEGGGIRETQYF
. | . | TRBJ2-7 | TRBV7-9 | TGTGCCAGCAGCCAAAACCCGGGACGTACCTACGAGCAGTACTTC | CASSQNPGRTYEQYF
. | many | TRBJ2-2 | TRBV7-8 | TGTGCCAGCCGCCGATCCTACACCGGGGAGCTGTTTTTT | CASRRSYTGELFF
TRBD2 | few | TRBJ2-7 | TRBV20-1 | TGCAGTGCTAGGGAACTAGCGGGAGGGCCTTACGAGCAGTACTTC | CSARELAGGPYEQYF
. | . | TRBJ1-1 | TRBV11-1 | TGTGCCTGGAGTTCTTGGGACCAAGGGGGAGCTTTCTTT | CAWSSWDQGGAFF
. | . | TRBJ1-6 | TRBV10-3 | TGTGCTTGCAGTGACTGGGAACAGGGATCCCACTTT | CACSDWEQGSHF
. | few | TRBJ2-5 | TRBV14 | TGTGCCAGCAGCGAAGCTTCCGGGCTAGCCTCTTTGGAGACCCAGTACTTC | CASSEASGLASLETQYF
. | . | TRBJ2-7 | TRBV20-1 | TGCCTGATGCTGGGGGGGCTAGGGGAGCAGTACTTC | CLMLGGLGEQYF
TRBD1 | . | TRBJ1-4 | TRBV25-1 | TGTGCCAGCAGTCGCCGGACAGGGGACGAAAAACTGTTTTTT | CASSRRTGDEKLFF
. | once | TRBJ1-5 | TRBV2 | TGTGCCACCACAGCCCAGCCGTGGGAGACCCAGCATTTT | CATTAQPWETQHF
. | . | TRBJ1-5 | TRBV20-1 | TGCAGTGCCAAACTTGTGGGCAATCAGCCCCAGCATTTT | CSAKLVGNQPQHF
TRBD2 | . | TRBJ2-3 | TRBV15 | TGTGCCACCAGCAGCGGGACTAGCGGCAGCACAGATACGCAGTATTTT | CATSSGTSGSTDTQYF
. | many | TRBJ2-5 | TRBV5-8 | TGTGCCAGCAGCGGCGTAGGGGAGCGGGAGACCCAGTACTTC | CASSGVGERETQYF
. | many | TRBJ2-6 | TRBV10-3 | TGTGCCATCACCAGAGGTAATTCCGGGGCCAACGTCCTGACTTTC | CAITRGNSGANVLTF
TRBD1 | many | TRBJ2-7 | TRBV20-1 | TGCAGTGCCACGGGACAGGGGCATTACGAGCAGTACTTC | CSATGQGHYEQYF
TRBD2 | . | TRBJ2-7 | TRBV25-1 | TGTGCCAGCAGTCCCGTGGTGTCGGGAGGGCGAGTCGAGCAGTACTTC | CASSPVVSGGRVEQYF